Below, 28 T cell receptor beta chains from the same sample are listed, as sequenced in a study of siplizumab effects on memory and regulatory T cells. Sequenced by immunoSEQ multiplex PCR; TCRdb stores in-frame clones only, minus some. The data show under 150,000 clones, with approximately 94% seen just once and roughly 1.5% held by the top ten. Sequencing was done on a sample of non-Treg CD4+ T cells sorted from blood. Receptors originate from a human donor in good health.

CDR3 protein: CASSVEKETQYF. The DNA for the CDR3 is TGTGCCAGCAGCGTCGAAAAAGAGACCCAGTACTTC. V gene TRBV9 combines with J gene TRBJ2-5; no clear D. Germline CDR1 is SGDLS and CDR2 is YYNGEE. The CDR3 consists of 12 residues. V was shortened by 2 bases and J by 3 bases, with 5 bases between the two germline ends.

The CDR3, as DNA: TGTGCCAGCAGCTTATTTAGGAGCGAGCAGTACTTC. Protein sequence: CASSLFRSEQYF. The rearrangement links TRBV7-2 to TRBJ2-7; D is ambiguous. V lost 2 bases, J lost 6 bases, and 8 bases lay in between. Per germline, CDR1 SGHTA and CDR2 FQGNSA. This CDR3 has 12 amino acids.

The chain couples TRBV5-1 to TRBJ2-2, with 8 positions matching TRBD1. Germline trimming cut 0 bases from V and 4 bases from J; bases unmatched to any gene: 5. The germline V gene has CDR1 SGHRS and CDR2 YFSETQ. The CDR3 is 16 amino acids. CDR3 DNA sequence: TGCGCCAGCAGCTTGGCGCAGGGGGCTCTCACCGGGGAGCTGTTTTTT. It is translated as CASSLAQGALTGELFF.

The chain joins TRBV2 to TRBJ1-1, with TRBD1 matching over 8 bases. With V trimmed by 9 bases and J by 0 bases, 6 bases remained unmatched. CDR3 length: 14 amino acids. The V gene's germline CDR1 is SNHLY and CDR2 FYNNEI. The CDR3, as DNA: TGTGCCAGGACAGGGGACGGTATGAACACTGAAGCTTTCTTT. Translating it yields CARTGDGMNTEAFF.

The chain employs TRBV5-4 and TRBJ2-3, with D tentatively TRBD1 (6 bases). Trimming took 4 bases from V and 3 from J, leaving 9 bases between them. The CDR3 spans 13 residues. The germline CDR1 and CDR2 sequences are SGHNT and YYREEE (reference sequence). The chain's CDR3 is CASSAQGTDTQYF. Here the CDR3 DNA reads TGTGCCAGCAGCGCACAGGGAACAGATACGCAGTATTTT.

The chain is built from TRBV10-1 and TRBJ2-5; 11 bases line up with TRBD2. This CDR3 has 16 amino acids. Germline V gives CDR1 WNHNN, CDR2 SYGVQD (reference sequence). With 3 bases clipped from V and 2 bases from J, the junction kept 5 bases outside the gene matches. The CDR3 sequence is CASSDPSSGRQETQYF. The CDR3 DNA is TGCGCCAGCAGTGACCCTTCTAGCGGGAGGCAAGAGACCCAGTACTTC.

The chain combines TRBV2 with TRBJ2-1; 11 bases line up with TRBD2. With V trimmed by 7 bases and J by 6 bases, 5 bases remained unmatched. The germline V gene has CDR1 SNHLY and CDR2 FYNNEI. The CDR3 totals 14 residues. The CDR3 sequence: CASNSGRAGNEQFF. CDR3 bases: TGTGCCAGCAATAGCGGGAGGGCCGGCAATGAGCAGTTCTTC.

The V and J genes are TRBV12-5 and TRBJ2-2; possible D gene TRBD1, 5 bases. The CDR3 is 13 residues long. Germline V gives CDR1 LGHNT, CDR2 FRNRAP. Between the trimmed V and J ends, which lost 3 bases and 4 bases, there was a span of 6 bases. This chain's CDR3 is CASGFTGTGELFF. The CDR3, as DNA: TGTGCTAGTGGTTTTACAGGCACCGGGGAGCTGTTTTTT. The entire variable domain, with the rest obtained from reference TRBV12-5 and TRBJ2-2, is as follows: DARVTQTPRHKVTEMGQEVTMRCQPILGHNTVFWYRQTMMQGLELLAYFRNRAPLDDSGMPKDRFSAEMPDATLATLKIQPSEPRDSAVYFCASGFTGTGELFFGEGSRLTVL.

The V call is TRBV5-4, the J call TRBJ2-1; the D is unclear. This CDR3 is built from 14 residues. The V end was cut by 1 base, the J end by 8 bases, with 13 bases between. Germline loops: CDR1 SGHNT, CDR2 YYREEE (reference sequence). DNA of the CDR3: TGTGCCAGCAGCTTGAATTACGGGTGGGATGAGCAGTTCTTC. The encoded protein is CASSLNYGWDEQFF.

The chain couples TRBV27 to TRBJ2-7; 10 nucleotides line up with TRBD2. The CDR3 contains 15 residues. CDR1 MNHEY and CDR2 SMNVEV come from the germline V gene (reference sequence). The trim removed 5 bases at V and 2 bases at J, leaving 6 bases unmatched. The CDR3 bases are TGTGCCAGCAGTCCCTCGGGACTAGCGACCTACGAGCAGTACTTC. The encoded protein is CASSPSGLATYEQYF.

This clone was counted once. This chain joins TRBV5-6 and TRBJ2-1; 11 nucleotides agree with TRBD2. J was trimmed by 6 bases and V by 2 bases; bases with no gene match: 7. This CDR3 comprises 16 residues. CDR1 SGHDT and CDR2 YYEEEE come from the germline V gene. This CDR3 reads CASSFPLAGGLNEQFF. CDR3 DNA: TGTGCCAGCAGCTTCCCTTTAGCGGGGGGGCTCAATGAGCAGTTCTTC.

The chain joins TRBV2 to TRBJ1-2, with D unclear. Trimming took 4 bases from V and 3 from J, leaving 12 bases between them. Germline assignment: CDR1 SNHLY and CDR2 FYNNEI. This CDR3 region has 14 residues. The CDR3 loop reads CASSVRVNHYGYTF. In DNA form, the CDR3 reads TGTGCCAGCAGTGTGAGGGTTAACCACTATGGCTACACCTTC.

This clone turned up a few times. The V gene is TRBV7-6, the J gene TRBJ1-5; the D gene is possibly TRBD1 (5 bases). This CDR3 region has 12 residues. V shed 4 bases and J shed 9 bases, with 10 bases lying between them. Germline CDR1 is SGHVS and CDR2 is FNYEAQ. CDR3 in DNA: TGTGCCAGCAGCTCGGGGGACTTGCCCCAGCATTTT. Its protein is CASSSGDLPQHF.

The gene calls are TRBV18 and TRBJ1-2, with a possible D match to TRBD1 (5 bases). Trimming pared 3 bases from V and 1 base from J, leaving 12 bases between. This CDR3 contains 15 residues. Germline lookup yields CDR1 KGHSH and CDR2 LQKENI. Here the CDR3 DNA reads TGTGCCAGCTCACCTGTATCGGGGGATAACTATGGCTACACCTTC. The encoded protein is CASSPVSGDNYGYTF.

The rearrangement joins TRBV9 to TRBJ1-5; a possible D gene is TRBD1 (6 bases). In germline, CDR1 is SGDLS, CDR2 YYNGEE. This CDR3 is built from 14 residues. V lost 4 bases, J lost 1 base, and 9 bases lay in between. The CDR3 DNA follows: TGTGCCAGCAGCTTAGGACAGAGCAATCAGCCCCAGCATTTT. This gives the protein CASSLGQSNQPQHF.

This clone was detected once. J is TRBJ2-7 and V is TRBV7-6, with D perhaps being TRBD1 or TRBD2 (5 bases each). Germline V lookup: CDR1 SGHVS, CDR2 FNYEAQ. V lost 6 bases, J lost 3 bases, and 18 bases lay in between. The CDR3 has 15 amino acids. This CDR3 is CASREGPSVDYEQYF. CDR3 coding DNA: TGTGCCAGCAGAGAGGGGCCCTCAGTGGACTACGAGCAGTACTTC. The full variable domain, in which reference TRBV7-6 and TRBJ2-7 provide the parts outside the CDR3, is GAGVSQSPRYKVTKRGQDVALRCDPISGHVSLYWYRQALGQGPEFLTYFNYEAQQDKSGLPNDRFSAERPEGSISTLTIQRTEQRDSAMYRCASREGPSVDYEQYFGPGTRLTVT.

This rearrangement joins TRBV6-4 to TRBJ2-7; D is undetermined. Germline assignment: CDR1 MRHNA and CDR2 SNTAGT. The CDR3 has 18 amino acids. V lost 7 bases and J 1 base, leaving 26 bases between the germline ends. The CDR3 loop reads CASTGSDVGVSESYEQYF. The DNA of the CDR3 is TGTGCCAGCACCGGTAGTGACGTCGGAGTCTCGGAATCCTACGAGCAGTACTTC.

This chain connects TRBV19 to TRBJ2-4; 13 positions match TRBD2. Germline CDR1 LNHDA, CDR2 SQIVND (reference sequence). V gave up 4 bases and J gave up 0 bases; unmatched junction bases: 6. This CDR3 is built from 18 residues. The CDR3, as DNA: TGTGCCAGTAGTAACCCCGGGACTAGCGGGGTAGCCAAAAACATTCAGTACTTC. Translating it yields CASSNPGTSGVAKNIQYF.

The chain links TRBV5-1 to TRBJ1-2; 9 bases line up with TRBD1. J lost 6 bases, V lost 1 base, and 4 bases had no gene match. Germline CDR1 and CDR2: SGHRS and YFSETQ. The CDR3 has 14 residues. As DNA, the CDR3 is TGCGCCAGCAGCTTGTCCACAGGGGGCGATGGCTACACCTTC. Protein: CASSLSTGGDGYTF. Combining the CDR3 with reference TRBV5-1 and TRBJ1-2 gives the whole variable domain KAGVTQTPRYLIKTRGQQVTLSCSPISGHRSVSWYQQTPGQGLQFLFEYFSETQRNKGNFPGRFSGRQFSNSRSEMNVSTLELGDSALYLCASSLSTGGDGYTFGSGTRLTVV.

The chain is built from TRBV30 and TRBJ1-5, with TRBD1 matching 8 bases. The CDR3 contains 14 residues. The germline V gene has CDR1 GTSNPN and CDR2 SVGIG (reference sequence). J gave up 7 bases and V 5 bases, and 10 bases lay outside the gene matches. CDR3 loop: CAWDDGQGIQPQHF. CDR3 DNA: TGTGCCTGGGATGATGGACAGGGAATACAGCCCCAGCATTTT.

This clone was detected a few times. V gene TRBV29-1 combines with J gene TRBJ1-2; 8 bases are shared with TRBD1. CDR1 and CDR2 (germline): SQVTM, ANQGSEA. The J segment lost 4 bases and the V segment lost 7 bases, leaving 5 bases of the junction unmatched. The CDR3 covers 12 residues. Written as DNA, the CDR3 is TGCAGCGCGGACAGGGCTGCCTATGGCTACACCTTC. Protein product: CSADRAAYGYTF. Full variable domain (rest looked up from reference TRBV29-1 and TRBJ1-2): SAVISQKPSRDICQRGTSLTIQCQVDSQVTMMFWYRQQPGQSLTLIATANQGSEATYESGFVIDKFPISRPNLTFSTLTVSNMSPEDSSIYLCSADRAAYGYTFGSGTRLTVV.

The chain has TRBV2 and TRBJ1-2; the D is unclear. The V gene's germline CDR1 is SNHLY and CDR2 FYNNEI. The CDR3 is 13 residues long. Deletions cut 4 bases from V and 6 bases from J, with 12 bases between. The CDR3 loop is CASSGSGSDGYTF. The CDR3, as DNA: TGTGCCAGCAGTGGTTCGGGGTCGGATGGCTACACCTTC. Based on the CDR3 plus reference TRBV2 and TRBJ1-2, the full variable domain is EPEVTQTPSHQVTQMGQEVILRCVPISNHLYFYWYRQILGQKVEFLVSFYNNEISEKSEIFDDQFSVERPDGSNFTLKIRSTKLEDSAMYFCASSGSGSDGYTFGSGTRLTVV.

The chain employs TRBV7-3 and TRBJ2-7; TRBD2 aligns across 7 bases. CDR1 and CDR2 (germline): SGHTA, FQGTGA. J gave up 0 bases and V 6 bases, and 8 bases lay outside the gene matches. The length of the CDR3 is 15 residues. CDR3 DNA: TGTGCCAGCAGTAGGGAGGGTGGTCCCTCCTACGAGCAGTACTTC. Its translation: CASSREGGPSYEQYF.

The chain carries TRBV5-1 and TRBJ2-7, with no clear D. The CDR3 totals 11 residues. The germline V gene has CDR1 SGHRS and CDR2 YFSETQ. V lost 4 bases and J 5 bases, leaving 7 bases between the germline ends. In DNA form, the CDR3 reads TGCGCCAGCAGCGATCGTCACGAGCAGTACTTC. It specifies CASSDRHEQYF.

V gene TRBV27 combines with J gene TRBJ1-1; D gene unclear. CDR1 and CDR2 (germline): MNHEY, SMNVEV (reference sequence). CDR3 length: 14 residues. Trimming left V 0 bases short and J 2 bases short, with 7 bases between. CDR3 in amino acids: CASSLSARNTEAFF. Here the CDR3 DNA reads TGTGCCAGCAGTTTATCGGCCCGTAACACTGAAGCTTTCTTT.

The J gene is TRBJ2-5, the V gene TRBV5-6, with unresolved D. CDR3 length: 15 amino acids. Per germline, CDR1 SGHDT and CDR2 YYEEEE. V was pared by 4 bases and J by 5 bases, with 18 bases between. CDR3 region: CASSPRRDRRETQYF. In nucleotides, the CDR3 is TGTGCCAGCAGCCCACGTAGGGATCGCAGGGAGACCCAGTACTTC.

V gene TRBV5-5 combines with J gene TRBJ2-3; 7 bases fit TRBD1. CDR1 is SGHKS and CDR2 is YYEKEE in the germline V gene (reference sequence). The CDR3 totals 18 residues. V gave up 2 bases and J gave up 2 bases; unmatched junction bases: 14. CDR3 region: CASSFLRTGTVVTDTQYF. The CDR3 nucleotides are TGTGCCAGCAGCTTTTTGAGAACCGGGACAGTAGTCACAGATACGCAGTATTTT.

The chain combines TRBV2 with TRBJ1-1; a weak D match, TRBD1 (6 bases). V was trimmed by 4 bases and J by 1 base, leaving 10 bases between them. The CDR3 is 14 amino acids. Germline V gives CDR1 SNHLY, CDR2 FYNNEI. This CDR3 is CASSVEQGNTEAFF. The CDR3 region has the DNA TGTGCCAGCAGTGTTGAACAGGGGAACACTGAAGCTTTCTTT.